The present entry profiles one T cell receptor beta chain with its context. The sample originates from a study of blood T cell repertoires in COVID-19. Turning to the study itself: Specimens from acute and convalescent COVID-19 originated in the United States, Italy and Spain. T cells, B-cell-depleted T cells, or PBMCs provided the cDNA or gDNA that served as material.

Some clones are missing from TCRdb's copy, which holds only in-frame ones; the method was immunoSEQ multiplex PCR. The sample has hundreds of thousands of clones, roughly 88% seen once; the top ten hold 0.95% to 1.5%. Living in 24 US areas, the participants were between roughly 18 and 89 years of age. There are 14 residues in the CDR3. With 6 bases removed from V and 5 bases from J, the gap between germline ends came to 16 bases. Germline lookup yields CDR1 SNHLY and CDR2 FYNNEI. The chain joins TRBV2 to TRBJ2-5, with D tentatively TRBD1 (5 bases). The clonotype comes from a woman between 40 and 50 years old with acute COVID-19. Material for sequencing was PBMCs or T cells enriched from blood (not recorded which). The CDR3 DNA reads TGTGCCAGCAGGGGGCAAGCGAGGTCGGAGACCCAGTACTTC. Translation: CASRGQARSETQYF.